The present TCR beta chain was sequenced within a study of graft-versus-host responses after intestinal transplantation. Looking at the study overall: Recipients received multivisceral, liver-intestinal, or isolated intestinal transplants. After anti-thymocyte globulin induction, recipients took tacrolimus and steroids for approximately three years. Points from the study as a whole: Recipient bone marrow held GvH clones, some seen earlier in ileum or blood. Peak circulating GvH clone levels tracked with early post-transplant HvG declines.

Only in-frame clones appear in the TCRdb table, and some are missing; sequencing was by immunoSEQ multiplex PCR. The repertoire holds 60,000 to 80,000 clones, 80% to 95% seen once, with approximately 1.3% in the top ten. This clone was picked up a small number of times. The antigen is not known. V was trimmed by 7 bases and J by 4 bases, leaving 10 bases between them. The CDR3 extends over 12 amino acids. CDR1 MGHRA and CDR2 YSYEKL come from the germline V gene. This specimen was unstimulated CD8+ T cells sorted from spleen or lymph node cells, taken before intestinal transplant. This sequence was found in a human donor who received an intestinal transplant. This chain links TRBV4-1 with TRBJ1-1; no definite D call. Written as DNA, the CDR3 is TGCGCCAGCAATTGGGGAGGCACTGAAGCTTTCTTT. Translated: CASNWGGTEAFF.